This record looks at one TCR beta chain sequence and its context. The sample comes from a study of CD4+ T cells in melanoma. The V end was cut by 2 bases, the J end by 7 bases, with 12 bases between. CDR1 is SGDLS and CDR2 is YYNGEE in the germline V gene. The CDR3 runs to 13 residues. Libraries were prepared by immunoSEQ multiplex PCR; TCRdb keeps only in-frame clonotypes and omits some of them. The sample holds 110,000 to 150,000 clones, roughly 91% seen once. The chain joins TRBV9 to TRBJ1-1; D perhaps matches TRBD1 (5 bases). This clonotype was obtained from a human donor with melanoma. The CDR3 reads CASSVTGFGEAFF. DNA for the CDR3: TGTGCCAGCAGCGTTACAGGCTTTGGTGAAGCTTTCTTT. Supplemented by reference TRBV9 and TRBJ1-1, the full variable domain reads DSGVTQTPKHLITATGQRVTLRCSPRSGDLSVYWYQQSLDQGLQFLIQYYNGEERAKGNILERFSAQQFPDLHSELNLSSLELGDSALYFCASSVTGFGEAFFGQGTRLTVV.